The 3 T cell receptor beta chains below were found in one sample sequenced in a study of PD-L1 blockade in urothelial cancer (dated by TCRdb to 2016 to 2017). The library was produced with the immunoSEQ multiplex PCR assay. TCRdb's version of the immuneACCESS table is confined to in-frame rearrangements and falls short of the full clone set. An unresolved V gene accounts for under half of the shortfall where checked; the remainder is of unknown origin. Across this sample there are 65,000 to 90,000 clones, with roughly 84% seen only once. Around a tenth of the sample is taken by the ten largest. The time point label, read with the paper, signifies: pretreatment peripheral blood. Specimen: PBMCs, collected around atezolizumab (anti-PD-L1) treatment. Receptors originate from a woman between 65 and 79 years old with urothelial cancer.

V and J are TRBV11-2 and TRBJ1-1; D possibly corresponds to TRBD1 (5 bases). The CDR3 runs 16 residues. The germline gives CDR1 SGHAT, CDR2 FQNNGV. Trimming shortened V by 5 bases and J by 1 base, and 17 bases separated the two germline ends. The CDR3 loop is CASSHPPGRKNTEAFF. CDR3 nucleotides: TGTGCCAGCAGCCACCCCCCAGGGAGGAAGAACACTGAAGCTTTCTTT.

The J gene is TRBJ2-1, the V gene TRBV20-1; D remains unclear. The V end was cut by 2 bases, the J end by 8 bases, with 4 bases between. CDR3 length equals 10 residues. The germline gives CDR1 DFQATT, CDR2 SNEGSKA (reference sequence). CDR3 bases: TGCAGTGCTAGAAGAGATGAGCAGTTCTTC. Amino acids: CSARRDEQFF.

This rearrangement joins TRBV30 to TRBJ1-5, with D hard to call. Germline assignment: CDR1 GTSNPN and CDR2 SVGIG (reference sequence). The length of the CDR3 is 12 residues. Trimming left V 5 bases short and J 4 bases short, with 9 bases between. The CDR3 region is CAWDPGNQPQHF. CDR3 DNA: TGTGCCTGGGATCCCGGGAATCAGCCCCAGCATTTT.